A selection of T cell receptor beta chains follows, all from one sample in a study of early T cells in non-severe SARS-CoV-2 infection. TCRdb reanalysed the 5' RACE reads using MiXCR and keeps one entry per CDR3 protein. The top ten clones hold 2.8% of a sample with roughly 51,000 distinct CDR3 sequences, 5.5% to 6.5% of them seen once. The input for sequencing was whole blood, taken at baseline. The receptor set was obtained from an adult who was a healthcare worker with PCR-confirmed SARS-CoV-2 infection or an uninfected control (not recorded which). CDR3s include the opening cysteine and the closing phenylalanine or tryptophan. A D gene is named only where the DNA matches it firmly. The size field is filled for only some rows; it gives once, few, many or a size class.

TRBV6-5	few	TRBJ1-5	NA	CASSSVHNQPQHF	TGTGCCAGCAGTTCAGTCCATAATCAGCCCCAGCATTTT
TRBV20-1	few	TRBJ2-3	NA	CSAFSTDTQYF	TGCAGTGCTTTCAGCACAGATACGCAGTATTTT
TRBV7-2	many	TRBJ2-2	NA	CASSLGLRRPGRAGELFF	TGTGCCAGCAGCTTAGGTCTAAGGAGGCCAGGGAGAGCCGGGGAGCTGTTTTTT
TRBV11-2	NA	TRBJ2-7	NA	CASSLDGWQTNYEQYF	TGTGCCAGCAGCTTAGATGGTTGGCAGACTAACTACGAGCAGTACTTC
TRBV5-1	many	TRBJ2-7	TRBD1	CASSEDRTPYEQYF	TGCGCCAGCAGCGAGGACAGGACCCCTTACGAGCAGTACTTC
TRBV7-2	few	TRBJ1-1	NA	CASSSGRRRAFF	TGTGCCAGCAGCTCCGGGCGGCGGCGGGCTTTCTTT
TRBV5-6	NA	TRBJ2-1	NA	CASSLVTTGYNEQFF	TGTGCCAGCAGCTTGGTAACTACAGGCTATAATGAGCAGTTCTTC
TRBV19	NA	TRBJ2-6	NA	CASSPRQSSGANVLTF	TGTGCCAGTAGTCCTCGACAGAGCTCTGGGGCCAACGTCCTGACTTTC
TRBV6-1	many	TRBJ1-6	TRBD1	CASSELGQNSPLHF	TGTGCCAGCAGTGAACTGGGACAGAATTCACCCCTCCACTTT
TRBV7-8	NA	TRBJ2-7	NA	CASSSLDLLYEQYF	TGTGCCAGCAGCTCCCTGGACCTCCTCTACGAGCAGTACTTC